What follows is one T cell receptor beta chain and its context. Its antigen remains unknown. The entry originates in a study of T cell responses to AZD1222 COVID-19 vaccine. The CDR3 covers 15 residues. With 6 bases removed from V and 6 bases from J, the gap between germline ends came to 18 bases. In germline, CDR1 is SEHNR, CDR2 FQNEAQ (reference sequence). Only in-frame clones appear in the TCRdb table, and some are missing; sequencing was by immunoSEQ multiplex PCR. The table shows roughly 150,000 clones, with about 90% occurring only once. General study findings and limits: It should be noted that donors were predominantly white British and more often female, and clonal diversity was possibly underestimated. Just a handful of AZD1222 recipients were seropositive at baseline. Close to half of spike-specific TCRs reportedly recognize unmutated variant regions. Every sample of the repertoires postdated the peak T cell response.

This TCR came from an adult who received the AZD1222 COVID-19 vaccine. This chain uses TRBV7-9 with TRBJ1-5; a weak D match, TRBD1 (5 bases). Material: peripheral blood, obtained 28 days after the second AZD1222 dose. CDR3 protein: CASSPGGGRGQPQHF. The CDR3 DNA follows: TGTGCCAGCAGTCCTGGCGGGGGACGGGGTCAGCCCCAGCATTTT.